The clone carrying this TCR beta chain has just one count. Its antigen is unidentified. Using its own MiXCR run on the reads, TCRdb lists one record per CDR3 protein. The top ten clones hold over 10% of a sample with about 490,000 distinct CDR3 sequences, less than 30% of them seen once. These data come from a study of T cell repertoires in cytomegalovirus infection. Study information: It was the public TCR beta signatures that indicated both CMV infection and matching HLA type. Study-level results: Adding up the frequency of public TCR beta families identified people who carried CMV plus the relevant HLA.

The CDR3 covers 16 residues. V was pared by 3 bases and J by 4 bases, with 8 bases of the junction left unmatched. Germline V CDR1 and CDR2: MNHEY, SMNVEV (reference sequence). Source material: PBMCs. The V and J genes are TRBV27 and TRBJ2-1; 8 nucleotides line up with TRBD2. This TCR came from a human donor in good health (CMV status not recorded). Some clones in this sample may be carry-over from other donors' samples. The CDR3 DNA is TGTGCCAGCAGTTTCCCAGCGGGAGCCGGTTACAATGAGCAGTTCTTC. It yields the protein CASSFPAGAGYNEQFF.